This T cell receptor (beta chain) was sequenced in a study of cytomegalovirus exposure and HLA in healthy donors. Study-level findings and limits: TCR beta sequences numbering under 20,000 were associated with HLA alleles at 0.05 false discovery rate in a later analysis. Donors belonging to an Asian-associated ancestry cluster reportedly showed fewer N-insertions in productive TCRs than the 666-donor mean, according to what a later analysis found.

This clone was found a few times. Its antigen is unknown. PCR employed 60 Vbeta and 13 Jbeta primers. Some clones are missing from TCRdb's copy, which holds only in-frame ones; the method was immunoSEQ multiplex PCR. The sample contains tens of thousands of clones, 82% of which appear only once. The sample consisted of PBMCs. This TCR derives from a young man in good health and CMV-seropositive.

DNA for the CDR3: TGTGCCAGCAGTAAGGACAGAGCTACGAAACAGTACTTC. Translation: CASSKDRATKQYF. This chain links TRBV6-4 with TRBJ2-7; D is possibly TRBD1 (6 bases). Germline values: CDR1 MRHNA, CDR2 SNTAGT. V was clipped by 5 bases and J by 10 bases, with 18 bases between them. This CDR3 comprises 13 residues.